This TCR beta chain emerged from a study of T cells in Graves' hyperthyroidism and ophthalmopathy. Overall study context: Peripheral blood was acquired at first diagnosis, ahead of any therapy whatsoever. The study's findings and limits: From stable hyperthyroidism, ophthalmopathy was set apart by a 13 V-J model. Expanded thyroid clonotypes (above 0.001) were mostly also found in blood.

The CDR3 regions of TCR beta were amplified from RNA transcripts. RT-PCR in the first round (using the HTBI primer set) targeted the TCR CDR3. TCRdb reanalysed the multiplex PCR reads using MiXCR and keeps one entry per CDR3 protein. Among 460,000 or so distinct CDR3 sequences listed, around an eighth were seen once. Uncontrolled infection, other autoimmune disease, pregnancy or lactation led to exclusion. In this sample, this clonotype turned up many times. Its specificity is unknown. Trimming took 6 bases from V and 7 from J, leaving 10 bases between them. The CDR3 contains 12 residues. Input material: blood. The sequence came from a woman aged 18-29 years with Graves' hyperthyroidism. The rearrangement joins TRBV12-3 or TRBV12-4 to TRBJ2-1; D is unclear. Here the CDR3 reads CASRLPGNEQFF. Written as DNA, the CDR3 is TGTGCCAGCAGACTCCCCGGGAATGAGCAGTTCTTC.